One and the same sample provided the 3 T cell receptor beta chains below, sequenced in a study of cytomegalovirus exposure and HLA in healthy donors. PCR used 60 Vbeta primers and 13 Jbeta primers. TCRdb's table, derived via immunoSEQ multiplex PCR, lists solely in-frame clones and lacks some. Of roughly 160,000 clones in the sample, around three quarters are singletons; the top ten hold roughly 3.5%. Sequencing used PBMCs. The receptors come from a man aged 25 to 40 in good health and CMV-seropositive.

J is TRBJ1-2 and V is TRBV30; 7 bases fit TRBD1. The germline CDR1 and CDR2 sequences are GTSNPN and SVGIG (reference sequence). The V segment lost 0 bases and the J segment 7 bases; nucleotides outside the gene matches: 5. This CDR3 is 13 amino acids long. As DNA, the CDR3 is TGTGCCTGGAGTGTAAAGGGGGCTCGTGGCTACACCTTC. It is translated as CAWSVKGARGYTF.

V is TRBV18 and J is TRBJ1-1, with 9 bases identical to TRBD1. Germline V gene lookup returns CDR1 KGHSH and CDR2 LQKENI. The CDR3 has 13 amino acids. V lost 3 bases, J lost 11 bases, and 7 bases stayed unmatched. The CDR3 loop reads CASSPQQGAGAFF. In DNA, the CDR3 is TGTGCCAGCTCACCTCAACAGGGGGCTGGGGCTTTCTTT.

This rearrangement joins TRBV28 to TRBJ1-5; 9 bases are shared with TRBD1. This CDR3 is built from 15 residues. The V gene's germline CDR1 is MDHEN and CDR2 SYDVKM. Losses at the gene ends were 4 bases for V and 3 bases for J; bases not matched to a gene: 4. The CDR3 reads CASSSGQGINQPQHF. The CDR3 nucleotides are TGTGCCAGCAGTTCGGGACAGGGTATCAATCAGCCCCAGCATTTT. Complete variable domain (other parts from reference TRBV28 and TRBJ1-5): DVKVTQSSRYLVKRTGEKVFLECVQDMDHENMFWYRQDPGLGLRLIYFSYDVKMKEKGDIPEGYSVSREKKERFSLILESASTNQTSMYLCASSSGQGINQPQHFGDGTRLSIL.